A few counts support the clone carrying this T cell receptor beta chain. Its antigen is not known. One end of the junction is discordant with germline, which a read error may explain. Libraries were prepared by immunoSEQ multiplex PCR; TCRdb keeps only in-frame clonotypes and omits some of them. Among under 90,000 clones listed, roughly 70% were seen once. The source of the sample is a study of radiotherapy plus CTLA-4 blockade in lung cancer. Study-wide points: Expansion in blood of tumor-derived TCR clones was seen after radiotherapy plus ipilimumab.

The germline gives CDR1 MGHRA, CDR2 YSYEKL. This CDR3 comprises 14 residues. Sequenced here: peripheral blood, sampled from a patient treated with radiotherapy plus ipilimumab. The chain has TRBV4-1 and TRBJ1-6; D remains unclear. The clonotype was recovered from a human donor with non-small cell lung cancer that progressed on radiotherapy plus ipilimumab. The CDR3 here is CATSVSEYNSPLHF. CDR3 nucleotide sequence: TGCGCCACCAGCGTTAGTGAATATAATTCACCCCTCCACTTT.